The 14 T cell receptor beta chains below come from one sample, sequenced in a study of persistence of HIV-infected CD4 T cells. Anti-CD3/anti-CD28 beads served as a nonspecific positive control stimulus. Sorting of responding CD4+ T cells relied on upregulated CD40 ligand together with CD69. The immunoSEQ assay was version 4, run in survey mode. Using immunoSEQ multiplex PCR, the repertoire was profiled, and TCRdb retains in-frame clones only, with some absent. Of 35,000 to 50,000 clones in the sample, 80% to 95% are singletons; the top ten hold under 2%. The antigens for these receptors are not known. The sequencing used CD4+ T cells sorted from PBMCs after roughly 18-hour stimulation, collected from a patient who received antiretroviral therapy. All receptors come from an adult man with HIV who was CMV-seropositive.

The chain uses TRBV7-2 and TRBJ2-1; the D gene is possibly TRBD1 (5 bases). The germline V gene has CDR1 SGHTA and CDR2 FQGNSA. Trimming stripped 4 bases from V and 1 base from J, with 11 bases between. CDR3 length: 15 amino acids. The CDR3, as DNA: TGTGCCAGCAGCTCCCAGGGTCCTTCCTACAATGAGCAGTTCTTC. Protein sequence: CASSSQGPSYNEQFF.

The chain is built from TRBV5-8 and TRBJ2-7; 8 bases are a match to TRBD2. The CDR3 covers 15 residues. The trim removed 0 bases at V and 3 bases at J, leaving 5 bases unmatched. Germline assignment: CDR1 SGHTS and CDR2 YDEGEE. As DNA, the CDR3 is TGTGCCAGCAGCTTGGTCGGCGGGGGGAGCTACGAGCAGTACTTC. Encoded protein: CASSLVGGGSYEQYF.

The J gene is TRBJ1-5, the V gene TRBV18, with D unresolved. Germline CDR1 is KGHSH and CDR2 is LQKENI. This CDR3 is built from 15 residues. Trimming removed 3 bases at V and 5 bases at J, with 14 bases between. The CDR3: CASSPTTALDQPQHF. Here the CDR3 DNA reads TGTGCCAGCTCACCTACCACGGCCCTCGATCAGCCCCAGCATTTT.

CDR3 in amino acids: CASSIRQTATDTQYF. For the CDR3, the DNA is TGCGCCAGCAGCATAAGACAGACTGCTACAGATACGCAGTATTTT. J is TRBJ2-3 and V is TRBV5-1, with D possibly TRBD1 on 5 matching bases. The V end was cut by 4 bases, the J end by 3 bases, with 15 bases between. The CDR3 contains 15 residues. Germline V gene sequence: CDR1 SGHRS, CDR2 YFSETQ. Drawing the rest from reference TRBV5-1 and TRBJ2-3, the complete variable domain is KAGVTQTPRYLIKTRGQQVTLSCSPISGHRSVSWYQQTPGQGLQFLFEYFSETQRNKGNFPGRFSGRQFSNSRSEMNVSTLELGDSALYLCASSIRQTATDTQYFGPGTRLTVL.

This clone was counted a single time. The V gene is TRBV27, the J gene TRBJ2-7, with TRBD1 matching over 10 bases. The germline gives CDR1 MNHEY, CDR2 SMNVEV (reference sequence). CDR3 length: 13 amino acids. Trimming removed 5 bases from V and 5 bases from J; junction bases left unmatched: 3. The CDR3: CASSRQGAHEQYF. The CDR3 nucleotides read TGTGCCAGCAGTAGACAGGGGGCACACGAGCAGTACTTC.

The V gene is TRBV7-2, the J gene TRBJ2-7; TRBD1 might be the D (5 bases). Trimming removed 5 bases at V and 3 bases at J, with 14 bases between. Germline V gene lookup returns CDR1 SGHTA and CDR2 FQGNSA. The CDR3 totals 14 residues. The CDR3 protein is CASSLIDRYYEQYF. The CDR3 region has the DNA TGTGCCAGCAGCCTAATAGACAGATACTACGAGCAGTACTTC.

The CDR3 loop reads CASRGQGNNEQFF. The CDR3 bases are TGCGCCAGCAGAGGACAGGGGAACAATGAGCAGTTCTTC. V gene TRBV10-2 combines with J gene TRBJ2-1, with 9 bases identical to TRBD1. The CDR3 runs to 13 residues. Unmatched junction bases numbered 2, after V lost 6 bases and J lost 5 bases. Germline values: CDR1 WSHSY, CDR2 SAAADI.

The chain recombines TRBV20-1 with TRBJ2-1, with TRBD2 matching over 8 bases. Germline CDR1 DFQATT, CDR2 SNEGSKA (reference sequence). V dropped 3 bases and J dropped 9; count of bases not matched to a gene: 13. The CDR3 is made up of 15 amino acids. DNA for the CDR3: TGCAGTGCTAGTGGCGGGGGGAGACCCGGTGTTGAGCAGTTCTTC. Amino acid sequence: CSASGGGRPGVEQFF.

The rearrangement joins TRBV18 to TRBJ2-3, with no clear D. Germline-derived CDR1 and CDR2 are KGHSH and LQKENI. CDR3 length: 14 amino acids. Trimming stripped 2 bases from V and 1 base from J, with 7 bases between. CDR3: CASSPGFGTDTQYF. CDR3 bases: TGTGCCAGCTCACCAGGGTTTGGCACAGATACGCAGTATTTT. Looking up the rest from reference TRBV18 and TRBJ2-3 gives the full variable domain: NAGVMQNPRHLVRRRGQEARLRCSPMKGHSHVYWYRQLPEEGLKFMVYLQKENIIDESGMPKERFSAEFPKEGPSILRIQQVVRGDSAAYFCASSPGFGTDTQYFGPGTRLTVL.

The chain combines TRBV6-5 with TRBJ2-3; 8 bases align to TRBD2. CDR3 length equals 15 residues. With V trimmed by 6 bases and J by 1 base, 6 bases remained unmatched. Looked up from germline, CDR1 is MNHEY and CDR2 is SVGAGI. In nucleotides, the CDR3 is TGTGCCAGCAGAAGCGGGGGTACACGCACAGATACGCAGTATTTT. Encoded protein: CASRSGGTRTDTQYF.

This clone was counted only a few times. The chain uses TRBV11-2 and TRBJ2-2; 10 positions match TRBD1. The V segment lost 5 bases and the J segment 4 bases; nucleotides outside the gene matches: 13. There are 18 residues in the CDR3. Germline CDR1 and CDR2: SGHAT and FQNNGV. CDR3 sequence reads: CASSAAIGQGESTGELFF. As DNA, the CDR3 is TGTGCCAGCAGCGCCGCGATCGGACAGGGGGAGAGCACCGGGGAGCTGTTTTTT. The full variable domain, completed using reference TRBV11-2 and TRBJ2-2, is EAGVAQSPRYKIIEKRQSVAFWCNPISGHATLYWYQQILGQGPKLLIQFQNNGVVDDSQLPKDRFSAERLKGVDSTLKIQPAKLEDSAVYLCASSAAIGQGESTGELFFGEGSRLTVL.

The V call is TRBV12-5, the J call TRBJ2-1; D call uncertain. The CDR3 covers 13 residues. Germline CDR1 and CDR2: LGHNT and FRNRAP. Trimming removed 1 base at V and 5 bases at J, with 6 bases between. CDR3 sequence: CASGLDGDNEQFF. The CDR3 nucleotides read TGTGCTAGTGGTTTGGATGGCGACAATGAGCAGTTCTTC.

The CDR3 is CASGRGTTYEQYF. Here the CDR3 DNA reads TGTGCCAGCGGCCGGGGAACCACCTACGAGCAGTACTTC. The chain employs TRBV5-4 and TRBJ2-7; tentatively, D is TRBD2 (5 bases). The CDR3 runs 13 residues. Trimming left V 7 bases short and J 2 bases short, with 13 bases between. Germline V gene data show CDR1 as SGHNT and CDR2 as YYREEE (reference sequence).

The chain employs TRBV28 and TRBJ2-6, with D possibly being TRBD1 or TRBD2 (8 bases each). Germline-derived CDR1 and CDR2 are MDHEN and SYDVKM. This CDR3 spans 14 amino acids. V was cut by 6 bases and J by 9 bases, with 15 bases left in between. The CDR3 coding sequence is TGTGCCAGCAGCTCGGGGGGGACAGGCAACGTCCTGACTTTC. It encodes CASSSGGTGNVLTF.